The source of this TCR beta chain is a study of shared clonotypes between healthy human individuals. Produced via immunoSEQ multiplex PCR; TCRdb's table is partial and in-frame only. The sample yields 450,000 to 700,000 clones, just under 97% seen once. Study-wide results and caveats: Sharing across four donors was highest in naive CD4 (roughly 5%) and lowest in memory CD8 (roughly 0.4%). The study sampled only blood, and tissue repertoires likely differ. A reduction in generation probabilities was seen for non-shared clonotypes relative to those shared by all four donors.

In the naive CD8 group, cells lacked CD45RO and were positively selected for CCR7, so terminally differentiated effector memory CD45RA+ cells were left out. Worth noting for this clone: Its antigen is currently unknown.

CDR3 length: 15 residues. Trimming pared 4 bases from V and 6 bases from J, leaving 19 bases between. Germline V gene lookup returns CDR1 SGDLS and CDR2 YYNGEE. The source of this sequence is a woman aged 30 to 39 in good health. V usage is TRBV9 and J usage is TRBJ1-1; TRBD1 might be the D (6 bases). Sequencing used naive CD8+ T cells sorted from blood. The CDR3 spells CASSSSQGSRAEAFF. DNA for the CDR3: TGTGCCAGCAGCTCCTCTCAGGGGTCGCGAGCTGAAGCTTTCTTT.